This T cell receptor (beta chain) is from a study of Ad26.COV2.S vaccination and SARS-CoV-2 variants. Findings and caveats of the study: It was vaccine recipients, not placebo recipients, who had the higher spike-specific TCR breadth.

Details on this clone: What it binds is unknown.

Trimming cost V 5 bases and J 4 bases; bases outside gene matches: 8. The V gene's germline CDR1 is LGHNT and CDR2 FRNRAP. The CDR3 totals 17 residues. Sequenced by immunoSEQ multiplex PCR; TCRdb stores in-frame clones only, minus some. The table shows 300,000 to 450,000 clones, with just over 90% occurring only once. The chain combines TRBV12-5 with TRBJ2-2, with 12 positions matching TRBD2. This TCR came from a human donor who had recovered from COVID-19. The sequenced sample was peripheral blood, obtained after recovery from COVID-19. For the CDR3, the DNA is TGTGCTAGTGGTCCCACCCCGACTAGCGGGGGCACCGGGGAGCTGTTTTTT. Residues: CASGPTPTSGGTGELFF.